Only a few counts were recorded for the clone carrying this T cell receptor (beta chain). Its specificity is not known. This specimen belongs to a study of beta chain features in type 1 diabetes. Study as a whole: Healthy donors and patients showed comparable age, gender and cell yields. Study results and limitations: Type 1 diabetes patients showed a moderate but significant shortening of TCRB CDR3s in all four CD4+ subsets.

Sequencing targeted expressed TCRB transcripts, as all isolated RNA had been reverse transcribed. Method: immunoSEQ multiplex PCR; TCRdb's copy keeps in-frame clones and lacks some. The sample includes 150,000 to 200,000 clones, 7.8% of them seen just once. The sample was central memory CD4+ T cells from blood. This receptor was identified in a woman aged 40 to 50 with type 1 diabetes.

The CDR3 sequence is CASSQDTTGGLQELFF. The CDR3 nucleotides are TGCGCCAGCAGCCAAGATACGACAGGGGGCTTACAGGAGCTGTTTTTT. The rearrangement joins TRBV4-3 to TRBJ2-2; 10 positions agree with TRBD1. The CDR3 consists of 16 residues. The germline V gene encodes CDR1 LGHNA and CDR2 YSLEER. Trimming cost V 0 bases and J 10 bases; bases outside gene matches: 8.